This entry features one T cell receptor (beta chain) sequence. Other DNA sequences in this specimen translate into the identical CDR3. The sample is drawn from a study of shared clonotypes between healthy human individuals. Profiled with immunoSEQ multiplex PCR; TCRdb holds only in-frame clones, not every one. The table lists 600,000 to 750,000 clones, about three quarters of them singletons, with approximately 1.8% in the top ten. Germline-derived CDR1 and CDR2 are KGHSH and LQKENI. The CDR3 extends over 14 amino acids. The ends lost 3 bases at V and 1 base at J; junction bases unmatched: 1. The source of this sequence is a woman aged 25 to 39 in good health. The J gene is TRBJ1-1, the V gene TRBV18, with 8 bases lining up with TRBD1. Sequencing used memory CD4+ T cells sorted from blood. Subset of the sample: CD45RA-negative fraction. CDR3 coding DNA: TGTGCCAGCTCACCCGGACAGGGGAACACTGAAGCTTTCTTT. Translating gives CASSPGQGNTEAFF.